Below, one TCR beta chain is given with its context. Its target is not known. The data are from a study of cytotoxic CD8 clonotypes in ibrutinib-treated CLL. Trimming pared 5 bases from V and 7 bases from J, leaving 27 bases between. From germline, CDR1 is SGHVS and CDR2 FQNEAQ. The CDR3 spans 17 residues. Study-level results: Shared public clonotypes were rare, and on treatment they either got smaller or stayed the same.

Clones were sequenced by immunoSEQ multiplex PCR, and TCRdb holds only the in-frame ones, with some missing. Among around 250,000 clones, 70% were seen once, and the ten largest hold approximately 15%. This chain connects TRBV7-8 to TRBJ2-7; D might be TRBD1 (5 bases). The sequencing used PBMCs, collected after 24 months of ibrutinib treatment. The TCR comes from a human donor with chronic lymphocytic leukemia. This CDR3 is CASSPTPPQGPRYEQYF. CDR3 coding DNA: TGTGCCAGCAGCCCTACCCCCCCCCAGGGCCCCCGCTATGAGCAGTACTTC. Full variable domain (remainder filled in from reference TRBV7-8 and TRBJ2-7): GAGVSQSPRYKVAKRGQDVALRCDPISGHVSLFWYQQALGQGPEFLTYFQNEAQLDKSGLPSDRFFAERPEGSVSTLKIQRTQQEDSAVYLCASSPTPPQGPRYEQYFGPGTRLTVT.